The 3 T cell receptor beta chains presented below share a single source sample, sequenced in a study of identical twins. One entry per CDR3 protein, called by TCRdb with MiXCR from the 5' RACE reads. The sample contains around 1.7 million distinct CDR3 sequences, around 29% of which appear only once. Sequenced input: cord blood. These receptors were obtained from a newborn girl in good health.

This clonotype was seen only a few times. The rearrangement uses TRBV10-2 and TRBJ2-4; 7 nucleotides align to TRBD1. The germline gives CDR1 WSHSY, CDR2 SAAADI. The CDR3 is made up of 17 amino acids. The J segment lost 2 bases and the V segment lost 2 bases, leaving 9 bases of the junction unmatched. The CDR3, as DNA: TGCGCCAGCAGTGAGAGGGGACAGTCGCCCCCCAAAAACATTCAGTACTTC. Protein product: CASSERGQSPPKNIQYF.

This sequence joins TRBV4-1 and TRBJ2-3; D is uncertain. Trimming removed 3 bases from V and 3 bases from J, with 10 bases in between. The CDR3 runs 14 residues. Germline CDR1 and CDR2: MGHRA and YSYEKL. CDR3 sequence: CASSQVIVTDTQYF. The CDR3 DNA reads TGCGCCAGCAGCCAGGTGATAGTAACAGATACGCAGTATTTT.

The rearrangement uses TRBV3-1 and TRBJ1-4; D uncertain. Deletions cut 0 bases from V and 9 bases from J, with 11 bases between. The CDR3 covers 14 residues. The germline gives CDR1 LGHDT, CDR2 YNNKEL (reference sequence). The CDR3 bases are TGTGCCAGCAGCCAAGAGGTGGACTTTAAAAAACTGTTTTTT. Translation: CASSQEVDFKKLFF.